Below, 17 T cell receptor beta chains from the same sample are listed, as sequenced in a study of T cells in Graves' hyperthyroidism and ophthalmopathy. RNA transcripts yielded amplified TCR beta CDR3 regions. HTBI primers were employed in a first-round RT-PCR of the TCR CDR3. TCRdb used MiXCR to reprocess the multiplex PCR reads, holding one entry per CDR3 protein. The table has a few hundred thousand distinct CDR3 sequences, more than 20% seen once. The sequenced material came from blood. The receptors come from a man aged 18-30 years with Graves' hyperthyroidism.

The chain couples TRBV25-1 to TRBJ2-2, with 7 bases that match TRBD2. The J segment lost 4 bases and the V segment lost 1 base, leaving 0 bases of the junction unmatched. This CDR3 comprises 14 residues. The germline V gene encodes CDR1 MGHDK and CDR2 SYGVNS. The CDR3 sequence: CASSEWGGTGELFF. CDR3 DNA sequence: TGTGCCAGCAGTGAATGGGGGGGCACCGGGGAGCTGTTTTTT. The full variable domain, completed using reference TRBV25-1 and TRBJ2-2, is EADIYQTPRYLVIGTGKKITLECSQTMGHDKMYWYQQDPGMELHLIHYSYGVNSTEKGDLSSESTVSRIRTEHFPLTLESARPSHTSQYLCASSEWGGTGELFFGEGSRLTVL.

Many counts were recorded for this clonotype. This chain's CDR3 is CATSRAPRTSGWYEQYF. The CDR3 nucleotides read TGTGCCACCAGCAGAGCTCCTCGGACTAGCGGGTGGTACGAGCAGTACTTC. This chain links TRBV15 with TRBJ2-7; TRBD2 matches 11 bases. Germline V gene lookup returns CDR1 LNHNV and CDR2 YYDKDF (reference sequence). CDR3 size: 17 residues. With 1 base clipped from V and 4 bases from J, the junction kept 9 bases outside the gene matches.

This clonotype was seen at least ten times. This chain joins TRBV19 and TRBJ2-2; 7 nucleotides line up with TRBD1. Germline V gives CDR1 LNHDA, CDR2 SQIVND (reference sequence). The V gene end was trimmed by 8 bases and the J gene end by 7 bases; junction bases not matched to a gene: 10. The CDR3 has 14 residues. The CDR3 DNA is TGTGCCAGTGTCAGGGGGTCCCTTGACGGGGAGCTGTTTTTT. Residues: CASVRGSLDGELFF.

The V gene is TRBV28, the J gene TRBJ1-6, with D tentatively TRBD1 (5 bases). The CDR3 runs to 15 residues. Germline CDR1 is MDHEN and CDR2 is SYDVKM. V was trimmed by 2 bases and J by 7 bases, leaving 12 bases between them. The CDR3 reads CASSLRQGLNSPLHF. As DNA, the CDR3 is TGTGCCAGCAGTTTAAGGCAGGGACTGAATTCACCCCTCCACTTT. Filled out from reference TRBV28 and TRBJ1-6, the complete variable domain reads DVKVTQSSRYLVKRTGEKVFLECVQDMDHENMFWYRQDPGLGLRLIYFSYDVKMKEKGDIPEGYSVSREKKERFSLILESASTNQTSMYLCASSLRQGLNSPLHFGNGTRLTVT.

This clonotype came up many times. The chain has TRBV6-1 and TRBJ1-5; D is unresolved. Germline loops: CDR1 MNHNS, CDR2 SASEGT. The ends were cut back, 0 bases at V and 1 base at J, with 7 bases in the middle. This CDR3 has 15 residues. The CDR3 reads CASSEALVSNQPQHF. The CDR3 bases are TGTGCCAGCAGTGAAGCGCTAGTGAGCAATCAGCCCCAGCATTTT.

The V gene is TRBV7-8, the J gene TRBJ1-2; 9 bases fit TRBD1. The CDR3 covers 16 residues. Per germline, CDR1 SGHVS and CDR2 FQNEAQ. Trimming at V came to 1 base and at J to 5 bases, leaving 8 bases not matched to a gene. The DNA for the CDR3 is TGTGCCAGCAGCTTAGACCGGGACAGGGAGATTTATGGCTACACCTTC. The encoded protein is CASSLDRDREIYGYTF.

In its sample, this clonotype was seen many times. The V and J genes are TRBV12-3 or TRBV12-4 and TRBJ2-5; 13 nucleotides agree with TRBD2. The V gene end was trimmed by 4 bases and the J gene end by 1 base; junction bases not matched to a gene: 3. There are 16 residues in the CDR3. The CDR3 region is CASSSGLAGIQETQYF. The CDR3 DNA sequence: TGTGCCAGCAGTTCGGGACTAGCGGGGATCCAAGAGACCCAGTACTTC.

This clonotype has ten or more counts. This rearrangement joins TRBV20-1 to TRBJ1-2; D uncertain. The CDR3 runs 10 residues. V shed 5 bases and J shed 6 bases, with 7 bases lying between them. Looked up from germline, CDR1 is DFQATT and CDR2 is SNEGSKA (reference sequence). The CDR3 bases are TGCAGTGCTTGGGAAAATGGCTACACCTTC. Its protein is CSAWENGYTF.

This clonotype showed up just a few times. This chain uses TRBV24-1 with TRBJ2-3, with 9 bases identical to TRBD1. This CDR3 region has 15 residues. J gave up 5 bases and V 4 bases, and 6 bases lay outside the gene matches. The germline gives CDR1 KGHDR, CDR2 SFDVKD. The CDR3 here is CATSDRDRERDTQYF. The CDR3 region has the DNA TGTGCCACCAGTGACCGGGACAGGGAACGAGATACGCAGTATTTT.

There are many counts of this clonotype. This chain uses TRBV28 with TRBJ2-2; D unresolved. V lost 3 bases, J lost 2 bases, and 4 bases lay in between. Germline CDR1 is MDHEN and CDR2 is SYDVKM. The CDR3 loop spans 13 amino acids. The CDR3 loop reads CASSFFNTGELFF. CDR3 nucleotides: TGTGCCAGCAGTTTTTTTAACACCGGGGAGCTGTTTTTT. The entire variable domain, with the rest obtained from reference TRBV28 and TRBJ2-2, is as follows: DVKVTQSSRYLVKRTGEKVFLECVQDMDHENMFWYRQDPGLGLRLIYFSYDVKMKEKGDIPEGYSVSREKKERFSLILESASTNQTSMYLCASSFFNTGELFFGEGSRLTVL.

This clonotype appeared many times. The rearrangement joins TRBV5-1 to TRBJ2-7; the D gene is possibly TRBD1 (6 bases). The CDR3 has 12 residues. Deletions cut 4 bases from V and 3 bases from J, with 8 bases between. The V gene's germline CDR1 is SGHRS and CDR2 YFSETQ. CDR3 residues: CASSRDNYEQYF. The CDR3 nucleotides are TGCGCCAGCAGCCGGGACAACTACGAGCAGTACTTC.

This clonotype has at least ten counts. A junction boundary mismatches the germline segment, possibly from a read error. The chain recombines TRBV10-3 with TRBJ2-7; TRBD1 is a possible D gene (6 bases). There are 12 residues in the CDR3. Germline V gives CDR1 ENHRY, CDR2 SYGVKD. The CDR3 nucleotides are TGTGCCATCAGTGAGTCGTTGACAGGTTTCAACTTC. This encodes CAISESLTGFNF.

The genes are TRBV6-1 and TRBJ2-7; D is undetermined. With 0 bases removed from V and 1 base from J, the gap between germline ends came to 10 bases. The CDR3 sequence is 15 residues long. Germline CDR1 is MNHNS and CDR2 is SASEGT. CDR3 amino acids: CASSEAYGASYEQYF. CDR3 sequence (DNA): TGTGCCAGCAGTGAAGCGTATGGAGCTTCCTACGAGCAGTACTTC.

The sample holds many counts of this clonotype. The CDR3 DNA sequence: TGCAGTGCTATTGGGACTAGCGAGAACATTCAGTACTTC. Translating it yields CSAIGTSENIQYF. V usage is TRBV20-1 and J usage is TRBJ2-4; the match to TRBD2 covers 10 bases. J gave up 7 bases and V 4 bases, and 4 bases lay outside the gene matches. Germline CDR1 is DFQATT and CDR2 is SNEGSKA (reference sequence). The CDR3 length is 13 residues.

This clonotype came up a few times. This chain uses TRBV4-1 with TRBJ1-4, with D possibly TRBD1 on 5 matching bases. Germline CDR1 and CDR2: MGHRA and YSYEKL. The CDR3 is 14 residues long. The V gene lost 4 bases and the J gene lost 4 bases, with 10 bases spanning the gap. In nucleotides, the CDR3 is TGCGCCAGCAGCCGGGGGAGGAGTAATGAAAAACTGTTTTTT. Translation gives CASSRGRSNEKLFF.

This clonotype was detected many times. The DNA of the CDR3 is TGTGCCAGCAGCCGAGACCTAGGGAGCGCTTTCTTT. This codes for CASSRDLGSAFF. The chain is built from TRBV12-3 or TRBV12-4 and TRBJ1-1; no reliable D call. Deletions cut 6 bases from V and 11 bases from J, with 16 bases between. This CDR3 region has 12 residues.

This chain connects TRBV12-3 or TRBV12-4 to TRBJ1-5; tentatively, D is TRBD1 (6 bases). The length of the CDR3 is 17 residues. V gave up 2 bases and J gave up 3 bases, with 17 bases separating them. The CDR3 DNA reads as TGTGCCAGCAGTTTAACTACCTTCGGGGGGCCCAATCAGCCCCAGCATTTT. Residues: CASSLTTFGGPNQPQHF.